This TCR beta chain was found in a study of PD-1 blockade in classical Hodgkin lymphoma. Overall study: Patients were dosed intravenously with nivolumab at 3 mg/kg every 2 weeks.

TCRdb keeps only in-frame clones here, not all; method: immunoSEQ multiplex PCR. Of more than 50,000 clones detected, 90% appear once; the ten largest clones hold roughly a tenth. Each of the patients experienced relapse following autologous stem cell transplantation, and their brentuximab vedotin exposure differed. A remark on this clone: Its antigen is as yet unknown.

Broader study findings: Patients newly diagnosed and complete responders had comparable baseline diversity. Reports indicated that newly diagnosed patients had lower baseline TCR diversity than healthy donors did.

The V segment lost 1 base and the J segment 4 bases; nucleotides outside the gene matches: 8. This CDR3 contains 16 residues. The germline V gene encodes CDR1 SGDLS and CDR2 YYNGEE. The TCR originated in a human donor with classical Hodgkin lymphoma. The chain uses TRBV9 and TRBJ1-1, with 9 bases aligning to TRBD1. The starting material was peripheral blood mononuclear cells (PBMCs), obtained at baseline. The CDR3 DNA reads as TGTGCCAGCAGCGTAAGCACAGGGGGCGCGATCACTGAAGCTTTCTTT. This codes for CASSVSTGGAITEAFF. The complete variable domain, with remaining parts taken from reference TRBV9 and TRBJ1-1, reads DSGVTQTPKHLITATGQRVTLRCSPRSGDLSVYWYQQSLDQGLQFLIQYYNGEERAKGNILERFSAQQFPDLHSELNLSSLELGDSALYFCASSVSTGGAITEAFFGQGTRLTVV.